The T cell receptor beta chain under discussion was sequenced for a study of cytomegalovirus exposure and HLA in healthy donors. Study-wide results and limits: It was reported that the classifier diagnosed cytomegalovirus status with high specificity and sensitivity in both the original and validation cohorts. The authors excluded some V segments, including TRBV6-2 and TRBV6-3, as indistinguishable. What was likely a sequencing artifact was a cluster of highly shared sequence variants.

Per germline, CDR1 MNHEY and CDR2 SVGAGI. Trimming cost V 7 bases and J 6 bases, with 15 bases left between them. This CDR3 spans 13 amino acids. Of note for this clone: What it binds is not known.

PCR involved 60 Vbeta and 13 Jbeta primers. Using immunoSEQ multiplex PCR, the repertoire was profiled, and TCRdb retains in-frame clones only, with some absent. The sample includes over 95,000 clones, about three quarters seen only once; the top ten take approximately 12%. The gene calls are TRBV6-5 and TRBJ1-1; the D gene is possibly TRBD1 (5 bases). Sequencing was carried out using PBMCs. This TCR came from a woman in her thirties or forties in good health and CMV-seropositive. The CDR3 here is CASTHSGGAEAFF. DNA of the CDR3: TGTGCCAGCACCCACTCGGGGGGAGCTGAAGCTTTCTTT.